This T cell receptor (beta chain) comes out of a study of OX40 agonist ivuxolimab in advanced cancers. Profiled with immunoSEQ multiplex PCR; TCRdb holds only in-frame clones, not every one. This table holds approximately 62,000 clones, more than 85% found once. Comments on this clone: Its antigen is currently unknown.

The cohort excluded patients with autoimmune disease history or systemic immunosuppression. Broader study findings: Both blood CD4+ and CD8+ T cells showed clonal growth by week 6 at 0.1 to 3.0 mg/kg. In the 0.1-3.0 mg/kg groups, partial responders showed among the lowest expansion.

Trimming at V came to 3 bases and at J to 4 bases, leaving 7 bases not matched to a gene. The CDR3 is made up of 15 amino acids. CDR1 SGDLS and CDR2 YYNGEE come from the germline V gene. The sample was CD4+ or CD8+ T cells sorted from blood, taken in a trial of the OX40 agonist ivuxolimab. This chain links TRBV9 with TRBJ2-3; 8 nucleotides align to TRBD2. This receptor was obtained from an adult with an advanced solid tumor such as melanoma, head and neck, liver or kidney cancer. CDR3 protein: CASSAGVAGSDTQYF. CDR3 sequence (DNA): TGTGCCAGCAGCGCGGGGGTAGCGGGGTCAGATACGCAGTATTTT. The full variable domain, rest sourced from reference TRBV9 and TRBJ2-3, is DSGVTQTPKHLITATGQRVTLRCSPRSGDLSVYWYQQSLDQGLQFLIQYYNGEERAKGNILERFSAQQFPDLHSELNLSSLELGDSALYFCASSAGVAGSDTQYFGPGTRLTVL.